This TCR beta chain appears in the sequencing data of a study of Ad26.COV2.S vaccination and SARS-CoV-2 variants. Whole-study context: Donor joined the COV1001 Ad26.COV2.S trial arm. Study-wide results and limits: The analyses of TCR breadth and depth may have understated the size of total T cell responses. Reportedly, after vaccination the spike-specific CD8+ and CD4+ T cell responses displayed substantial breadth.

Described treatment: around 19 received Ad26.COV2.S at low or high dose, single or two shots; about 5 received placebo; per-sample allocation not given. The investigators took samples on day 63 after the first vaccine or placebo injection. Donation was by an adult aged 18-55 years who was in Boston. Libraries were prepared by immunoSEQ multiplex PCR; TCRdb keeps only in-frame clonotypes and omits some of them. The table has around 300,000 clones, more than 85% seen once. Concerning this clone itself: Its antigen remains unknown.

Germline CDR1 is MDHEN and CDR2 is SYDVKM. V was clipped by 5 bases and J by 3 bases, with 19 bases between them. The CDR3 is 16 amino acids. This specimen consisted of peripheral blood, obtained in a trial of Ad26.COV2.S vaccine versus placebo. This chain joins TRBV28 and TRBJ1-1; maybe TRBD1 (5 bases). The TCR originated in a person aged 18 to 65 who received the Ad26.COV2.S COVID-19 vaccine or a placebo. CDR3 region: CASSPGGAGLDTEAFF. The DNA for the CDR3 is TGTGCCAGCAGTCCCGGAGGGGCGGGATTGGACACTGAAGCTTTCTTT.